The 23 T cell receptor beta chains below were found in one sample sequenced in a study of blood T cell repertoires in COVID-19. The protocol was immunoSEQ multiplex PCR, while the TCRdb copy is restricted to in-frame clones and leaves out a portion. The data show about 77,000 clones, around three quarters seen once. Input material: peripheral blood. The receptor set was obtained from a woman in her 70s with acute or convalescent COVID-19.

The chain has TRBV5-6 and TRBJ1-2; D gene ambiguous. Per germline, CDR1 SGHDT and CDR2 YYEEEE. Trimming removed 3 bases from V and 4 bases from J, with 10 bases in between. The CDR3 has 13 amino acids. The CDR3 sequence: CASSYGNTYGYTF. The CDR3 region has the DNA TGTGCCAGCAGCTACGGGAACACCTATGGCTACACCTTC.

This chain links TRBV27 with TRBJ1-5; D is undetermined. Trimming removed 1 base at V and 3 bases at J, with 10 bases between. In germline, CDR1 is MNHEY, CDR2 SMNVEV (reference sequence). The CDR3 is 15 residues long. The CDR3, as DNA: TGTGCCAGCAGTTTATGGGCGGGAATCAATCAGCCCCAGCATTTT. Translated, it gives CASSLWAGINQPQHF.

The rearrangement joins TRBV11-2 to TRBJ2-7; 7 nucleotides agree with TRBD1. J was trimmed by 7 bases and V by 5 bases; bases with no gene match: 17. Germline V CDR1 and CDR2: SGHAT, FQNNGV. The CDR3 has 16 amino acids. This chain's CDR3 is CASSDRGQLLDREQYF. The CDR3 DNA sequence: TGTGCCAGCAGCGACCGGGGACAGCTTCTGGATAGAGAGCAGTACTTC.

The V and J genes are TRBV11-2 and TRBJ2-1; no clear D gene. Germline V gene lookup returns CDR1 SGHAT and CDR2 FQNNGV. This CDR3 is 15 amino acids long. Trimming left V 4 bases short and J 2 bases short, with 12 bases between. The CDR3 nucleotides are TGTGCCAGCAGCTCAAGTCCAGATACCTACAATGAGCAGTTCTTC. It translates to CASSSSPDTYNEQFF. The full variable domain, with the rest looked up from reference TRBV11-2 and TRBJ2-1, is EAGVAQSPRYKIIEKRQSVAFWCNPISGHATLYWYQQILGQGPKLLIQFQNNGVVDDSQLPKDRFSAERLKGVDSTLKIQPAKLEDSAVYLCASSSSPDTYNEQFFGPGTRLTVL.

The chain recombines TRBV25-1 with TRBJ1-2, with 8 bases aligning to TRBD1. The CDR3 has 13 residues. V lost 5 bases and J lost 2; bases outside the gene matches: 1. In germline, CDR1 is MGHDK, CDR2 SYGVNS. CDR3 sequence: CASSRTGNYGYTF. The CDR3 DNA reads TGTGCCAGCAGTCGGACAGGGAACTATGGCTACACCTTC.

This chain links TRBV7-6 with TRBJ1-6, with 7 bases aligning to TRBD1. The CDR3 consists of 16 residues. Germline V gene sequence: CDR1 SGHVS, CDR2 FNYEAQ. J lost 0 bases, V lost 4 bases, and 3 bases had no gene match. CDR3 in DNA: TGTGCCAGCAGCTACCGGGACAGCTCCTATAATTCACCCCTCCACTTT. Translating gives CASSYRDSSYNSPLHF.

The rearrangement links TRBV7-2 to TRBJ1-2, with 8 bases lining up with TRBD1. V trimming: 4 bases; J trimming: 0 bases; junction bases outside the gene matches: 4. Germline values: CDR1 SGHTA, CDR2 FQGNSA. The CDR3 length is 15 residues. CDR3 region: CASSSGQGANYGYTF. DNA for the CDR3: TGTGCCAGCAGCTCCGGACAGGGAGCTAACTATGGCTACACCTTC.

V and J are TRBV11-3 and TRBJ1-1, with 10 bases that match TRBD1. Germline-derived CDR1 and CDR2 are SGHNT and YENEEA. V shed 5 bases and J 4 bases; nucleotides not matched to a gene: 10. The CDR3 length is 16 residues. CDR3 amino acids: CASSQMADRGATEAFF. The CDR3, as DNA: TGTGCCAGCAGCCAGATGGCGGACAGGGGGGCCACTGAAGCTTTCTTT.

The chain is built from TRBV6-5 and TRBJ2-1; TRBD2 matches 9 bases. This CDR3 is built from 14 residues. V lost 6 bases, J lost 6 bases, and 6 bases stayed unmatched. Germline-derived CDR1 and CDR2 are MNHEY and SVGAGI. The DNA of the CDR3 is TGTGCCAGCAGCAAGCGGGGGGTCCTCAATGAGCAGTTCTTC. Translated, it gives CASSKRGVLNEQFF.

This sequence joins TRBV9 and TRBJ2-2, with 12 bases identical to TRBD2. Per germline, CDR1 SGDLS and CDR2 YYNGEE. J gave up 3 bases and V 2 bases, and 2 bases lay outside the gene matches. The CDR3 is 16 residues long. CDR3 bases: TGTGCCAGCAGCGTGACTAGCGGGGGTTACACCGGGGAGCTGTTTTTT. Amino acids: CASSVTSGGYTGELFF.

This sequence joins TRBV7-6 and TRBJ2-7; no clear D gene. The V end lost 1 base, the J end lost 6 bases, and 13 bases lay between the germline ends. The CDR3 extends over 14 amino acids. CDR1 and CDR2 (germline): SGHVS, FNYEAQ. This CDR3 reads CASSLGPSQIEQYF. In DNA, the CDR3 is TGTGCCAGCAGCTTAGGTCCGTCCCAGATCGAGCAGTACTTC.

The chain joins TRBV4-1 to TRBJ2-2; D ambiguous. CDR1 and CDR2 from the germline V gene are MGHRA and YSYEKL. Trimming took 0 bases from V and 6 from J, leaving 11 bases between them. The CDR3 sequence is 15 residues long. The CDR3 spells CASSQDPSVPGELFF. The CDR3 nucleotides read TGCGCCAGCAGCCAAGATCCAAGCGTCCCCGGGGAGCTGTTTTTT.

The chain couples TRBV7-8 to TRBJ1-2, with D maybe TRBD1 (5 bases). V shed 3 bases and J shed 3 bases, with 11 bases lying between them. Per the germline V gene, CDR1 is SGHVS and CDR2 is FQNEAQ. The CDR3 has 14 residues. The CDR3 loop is CASSLAGGYYGYTF. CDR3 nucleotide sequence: TGTGCCAGCAGCTTGGCCGGGGGGTACTATGGCTACACCTTC.

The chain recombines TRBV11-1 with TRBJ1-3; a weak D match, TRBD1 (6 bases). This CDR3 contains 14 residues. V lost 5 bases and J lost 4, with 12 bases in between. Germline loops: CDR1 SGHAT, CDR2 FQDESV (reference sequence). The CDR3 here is CASSGHRVGNTIYF. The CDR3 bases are TGTGCCAGCAGCGGCCACAGGGTCGGAAACACCATATATTTT.

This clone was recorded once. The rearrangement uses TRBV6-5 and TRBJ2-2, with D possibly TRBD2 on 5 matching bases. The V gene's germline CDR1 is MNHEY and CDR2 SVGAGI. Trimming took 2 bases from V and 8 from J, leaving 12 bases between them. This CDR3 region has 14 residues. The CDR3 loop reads CASSYNGKPGELFF. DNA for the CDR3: TGTGCCAGCAGTTACAACGGGAAACCGGGGGAGCTGTTTTTT.

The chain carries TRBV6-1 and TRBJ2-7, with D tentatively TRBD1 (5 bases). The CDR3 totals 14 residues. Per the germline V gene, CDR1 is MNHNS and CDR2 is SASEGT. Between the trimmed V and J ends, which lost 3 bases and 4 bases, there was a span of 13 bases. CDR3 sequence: CASSEGPVVYEQYF. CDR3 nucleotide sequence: TGTGCCAGCAGTGAGGGGCCGGTCGTTTACGAGCAGTACTTC.

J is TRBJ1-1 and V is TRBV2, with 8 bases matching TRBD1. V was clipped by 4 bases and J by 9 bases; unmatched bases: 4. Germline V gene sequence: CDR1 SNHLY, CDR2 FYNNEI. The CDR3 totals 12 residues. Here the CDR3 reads CASSATGEKAFF. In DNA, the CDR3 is TGTGCCAGCAGTGCGACAGGGGAGAAAGCTTTCTTT. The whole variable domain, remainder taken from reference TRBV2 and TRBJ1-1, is EPEVTQTPSHQVTQMGQEVILRCVPISNHLYFYWYRQILGQKVEFLVSFYNNEISEKSEIFDDQFSVERPDGSNFTLKIRSTKLEDSAMYFCASSATGEKAFFGQGTRLTVV.

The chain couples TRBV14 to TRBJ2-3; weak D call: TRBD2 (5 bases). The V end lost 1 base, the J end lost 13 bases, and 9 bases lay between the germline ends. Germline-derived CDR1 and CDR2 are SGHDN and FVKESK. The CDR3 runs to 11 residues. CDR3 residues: CASSQGPEEYF. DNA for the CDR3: TGTGCCAGCAGCCAAGGTCCGGAGGAGTATTTT.

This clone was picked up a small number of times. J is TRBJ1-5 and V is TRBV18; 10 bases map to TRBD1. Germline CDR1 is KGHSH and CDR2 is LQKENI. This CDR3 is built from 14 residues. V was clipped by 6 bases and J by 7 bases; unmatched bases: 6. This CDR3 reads CASSSTGGGQPQHF. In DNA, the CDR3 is TGTGCCAGCTCGTCGACAGGGGGCGGACAGCCCCAGCATTTT.

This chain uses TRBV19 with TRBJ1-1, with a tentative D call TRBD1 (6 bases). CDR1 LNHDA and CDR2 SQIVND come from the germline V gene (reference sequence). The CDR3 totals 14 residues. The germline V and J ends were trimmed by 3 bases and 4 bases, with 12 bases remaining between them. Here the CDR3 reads CASSMLGAVTEAFF. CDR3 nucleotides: TGTGCCAGTAGTATGCTGGGGGCTGTCACTGAAGCTTTCTTT.

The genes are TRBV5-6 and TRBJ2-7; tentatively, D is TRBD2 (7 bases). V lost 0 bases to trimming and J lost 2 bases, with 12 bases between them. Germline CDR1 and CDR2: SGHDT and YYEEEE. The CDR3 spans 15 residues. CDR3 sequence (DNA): TGTGCCAGCAGCTTGGATGGCGGGGGCCCCTACGAGCAGTACTTC. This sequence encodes CASSLDGGGPYEQYF.

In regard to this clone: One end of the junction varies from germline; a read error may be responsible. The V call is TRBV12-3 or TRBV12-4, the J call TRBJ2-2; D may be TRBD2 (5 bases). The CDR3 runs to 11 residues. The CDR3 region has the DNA TGTGCCAGCAGCCGTCCCGGGAAGCTGTTTTTT. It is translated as CASSRPGKLFF.

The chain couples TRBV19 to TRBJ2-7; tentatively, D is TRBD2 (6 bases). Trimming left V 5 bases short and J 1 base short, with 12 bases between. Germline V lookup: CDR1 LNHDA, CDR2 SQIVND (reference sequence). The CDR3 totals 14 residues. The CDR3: CASSFGGGSYEQYF. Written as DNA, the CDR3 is TGTGCCAGTAGTTTCGGGGGAGGATCCTACGAGCAGTACTTC.